This T cell receptor beta chain was captured in a study of blood T cell repertoires in COVID-19. Overall study: Acute-phase and convalescent COVID-19 samples originated in the United States, Italy and Spain. From T cells, B-cell-depleted T cells, or PBMCs came the material, which was cDNA or gDNA.

Here immunoSEQ multiplex PCR was the method, and the copy in TCRdb shows in-frame clones only, minus some. The sample has 81,000 or so clones; about 82% are singletons. This receptor was identified in a man between 45 and 60 years old with active COVID-19. The sequenced sample consisted of peripheral blood.

In DNA, the CDR3 is TGTGCCAGCAGCTTAGGACAGTCCAGGACAGGGTTCTATGAGCAGTTCTTC. Translated, it gives CASSLGQSRTGFYEQFF. The genes are TRBV11-2 and TRBJ2-1, with TRBD1 matching 8 bases. CDR1 is SGHAT and CDR2 is FQNNGV in the germline V gene. The CDR3 covers 17 residues. V was clipped by 1 base and J by 8 bases; unmatched bases: 13.